This TCR beta chain originates from a study of cytomegalovirus exposure and HLA in healthy donors. Study-level results: Most of the TCR beta V segments (in an earlier analysis) were productive either about 87% or about 30% of the time. Some V segments, including TRBV6-2 and TRBV6-3, were excluded as indistinguishable. In a later analysis, 17,000 or so TCR beta sequences were associated with HLA alleles at 0.05 false discovery rate.

V gave up 4 bases and J gave up 5 bases; unmatched junction bases: 13. This CDR3 comprises 17 residues. Germline CDR1 LNHDA, CDR2 SQIVND (reference sequence). Details on this clone: The antigen is not known.

Every donor was a healthy person donating bone marrow. PCR used 60 Vbeta primers and 13 Jbeta primers. The protocol was immunoSEQ multiplex PCR, while the TCRdb copy is restricted to in-frame clones and leaves out a portion. The sample holds some 160,000 clones, roughly 65% seen once. The chain recombines TRBV19 with TRBJ2-5, with TRBD1 identical over 10 bases. Sample: PBMCs. The receptor comes from a man between 60 and 70 years old in good health and CMV-seronegative. CDR3 bases: TGTGCCAGTAGTACCGGGACAGGGGATTCCTACGGGGAGACCCAGTACTTC. It specifies CASSTGTGDSYGETQYF.